The 3 T cell receptor beta chains below were found in one sample sequenced in a study of persistence of HIV-infected CD4 T cells (dated by TCRdb to 2020 to 2021). The treatment or condition tag for this specimen amounts to: suppressive antiretroviral therapy. Cells were stimulated with anti-CD3/anti-CD28 magnetic beads as a nonspecific positive control representing the CD4+ T cell repertoire. Responding CD4+ T cells were sorted by upregulation of both CD40 ligand and CD69. No cognate antigen is known for these TCRs. The immunoSEQ hsTCRB assay version 4 in survey mode was used to sequence TCRbeta repertoires from genomic DNA. TCRdb re-hosts the immuneACCESS table, in-frame sequences only. Its copies lack some clones; in the studies checked, an unresolved V gene accounts for under half of them, and the cause for the rest is not known. The sample includes roughly 43,000 clones, with 70% to 90% observed a single time. 1% of the sample comes from the top ten.

The specimen was CD4+ T cells sorted from PBMCs after roughly 19-hour stimulation, collected from a patient who received antiretroviral therapy. Read against the paper, the sample's cell subset or site label means: CD40L+CD69+ CD4 T cells responding to anti-CD3/anti-CD28 beads, representing the overall repertoire. Receptor source: an adult man with HIV who was CMV-seropositive.

This chain links TRBV19 with TRBJ2-3; D ambiguous. CDR3 length: 12 amino acids. Per germline, CDR1 LNHDA and CDR2 SQIVND (reference sequence). V lost 1 base to trimming and J lost 5 bases, with 4 bases between them. CDR3 nucleotides: TGTGCCAGTAGTATAGTAGGAGATACGCAGTATTTT. Amino acids: CASSIVGDTQYF.

This chain uses TRBV12-3 or TRBV12-4 with TRBJ2-3; D ambiguous. CDR3 size: 13 residues. Trimming removed 3 bases from V and 1 base from J, with 5 bases in between. The CDR3 DNA reads TGTGCCAGCAGTTTTGGGGGCACAGATACGCAGTATTTT. It yields the protein CASSFGGTDTQYF.

CDR3 sequence (DNA): TGTGCCAGCAGTCGGACAGGGGGGAACACCGGGGAGCTGTTTTTT. Protein sequence: CASSRTGGNTGELFF. The chain combines TRBV27 with TRBJ2-2; 10 bases line up with TRBD1. With 5 bases clipped from V and 1 base from J, the junction kept 1 base outside the gene matches. CDR1 and CDR2 (germline): MNHEY, SMNVEV (reference sequence). The CDR3 covers 15 residues.